This T cell receptor beta chain was sequenced during a study of CD8+ T cells in alopecia areata. From germline, CDR1 is MNHNS and CDR2 SASEGT. This CDR3 has 13 residues. V was clipped by 8 bases and J by 4 bases, with 12 bases between them. Cell sorting was applied to PBMCs, and CD4+ and CD8+ T cells were collected. The authors extracted RNA and reverse transcribed it into cDNA as the sequencing template. Sequenced by immunoSEQ multiplex PCR; TCRdb stores in-frame clones only, minus some. There are over 110,000 clones in the sample; 40% to 55% occur only once, and 0.95% to 1% lies in the top ten. The rearrangement uses TRBV6-1 and TRBJ1-3; no clear D. The receptor was isolated from a human donor with alopecia areata. Sequenced here: CD4+ T cells sorted from blood, sampled at week 0. The CDR3 DNA sequence: TGTGCCAGCGGACCCAGCTTCGGAAACACCATATATTTT. Its protein product is CASGPSFGNTIYF.